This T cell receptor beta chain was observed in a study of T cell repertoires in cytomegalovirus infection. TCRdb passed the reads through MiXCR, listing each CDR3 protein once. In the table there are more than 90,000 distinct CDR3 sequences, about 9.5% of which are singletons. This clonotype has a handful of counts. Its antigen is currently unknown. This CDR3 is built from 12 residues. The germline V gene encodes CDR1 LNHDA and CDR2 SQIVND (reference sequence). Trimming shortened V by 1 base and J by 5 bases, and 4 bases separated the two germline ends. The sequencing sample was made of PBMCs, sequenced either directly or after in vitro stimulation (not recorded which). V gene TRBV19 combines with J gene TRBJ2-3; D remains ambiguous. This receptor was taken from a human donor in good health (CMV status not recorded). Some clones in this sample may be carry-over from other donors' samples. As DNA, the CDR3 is TGTGCCAGTAGTATAGCCAGAGATACGCAGTATTTT. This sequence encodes CASSIARDTQYF.